The 27 T cell receptor beta chains presented below share a single source sample, sequenced in a study of cytomegalovirus exposure and HLA in healthy donors. Vbeta (60) and Jbeta (13) primers were used in the PCR. Profiled with immunoSEQ multiplex PCR; TCRdb holds only in-frame clones, not every one. The sample records around 150,000 clones, roughly 72% being singletons. What was sequenced was PBMCs. The receptors here all came from a man in his forties in good health and CMV-seronegative.

The rearrangement joins TRBV27 to TRBJ1-1; D ambiguous. V lost 5 bases and J 3 bases, leaving 10 bases between the germline ends. This CDR3 contains 13 residues. CDR1 is MNHEY and CDR2 is SMNVEV in the germline V gene (reference sequence). The CDR3 here is CASSREGHTEAFF. The CDR3 region has the DNA TGTGCCAGCAGTCGGGAGGGCCACACTGAAGCTTTCTTT.

The chain links TRBV6-1 to TRBJ2-5, with a weak D call TRBD2 (6 bases). Deletions cut 0 bases from V and 4 bases from J, with 12 bases between. Germline loops: CDR1 MNHNS, CDR2 SASEGT. The CDR3 length is 15 residues. In DNA, the CDR3 is TGTGCCAGCAGTGAAGCGTGGAGGGGTGGAGAGACCCAGTACTTC. This translates into CASSEAWRGGETQYF.

This sequence joins TRBV7-8 and TRBJ2-1, with unresolved D. The CDR3 loop spans 12 amino acids. The V and J ends lost 5 bases and 9 bases respectively, with 11 bases between them. Germline loops: CDR1 SGHVS, CDR2 FQNEAQ. In nucleotides, the CDR3 is TGTGCCAGCAGCCGGTTCACCACTGAGCAGTTCTTC. Amino acids: CASSRFTTEQFF.

This CDR3 is CASSLDAWNYGYTF. In DNA, the CDR3 is TGTGCCAGCAGCTTGGATGCGTGGAACTATGGCTACACCTTC. V and J are TRBV5-8 and TRBJ1-2, with D hard to call. The V end lost 0 bases, the J end lost 2 bases, and 8 bases lay between the germline ends. From germline, CDR1 is SGHTS and CDR2 YDEGEE. The CDR3 contains 14 residues.

The chain couples TRBV10-3 to TRBJ2-7; D possibly corresponds to TRBD1 (5 bases). CDR1 is ENHRY, CDR2 SYGVKD, per germline. The CDR3 has 14 residues. V lost 7 bases and J lost 0, with 13 bases in between. The CDR3 reads CAIKGAKGSYEQYF. CDR3 in DNA: TGTGCCATCAAAGGGGCTAAGGGCTCCTACGAGCAGTACTTC.

The genes are TRBV11-2 and TRBJ1-1; tentatively, D is TRBD1 (5 bases). Trimming removed 0 bases at V and 4 bases at J, with 18 bases between. This CDR3 contains 17 residues. The germline gives CDR1 SGHAT, CDR2 FQNNGV. CDR3 nucleotides: TGTGCCAGCAGCTTAGACCCAAACTCTTGGGGGGGCACTGAAGCTTTCTTT. Translation gives CASSLDPNSWGGTEAFF.

V gene TRBV5-1 combines with J gene TRBJ2-7; D remains unclear. Trimming removed 0 bases from V and 3 bases from J, with 7 bases in between. Germline V gives CDR1 SGHRS, CDR2 YFSETQ. The CDR3 covers 13 residues. The CDR3 region has the DNA TGCGCCAGCAGCTTGGGTGAGGTCTACGAGCAGTACTTC. It yields the protein CASSLGEVYEQYF.

V usage is TRBV7-2 and J usage is TRBJ2-3; D is undetermined. From germline, CDR1 is SGHTA and CDR2 FQGNSA. V dropped 1 base and J dropped 2 bases, with 13 bases sitting between them. The CDR3 runs to 16 residues. CDR3 sequence (DNA): TGTGCCAGCAGCTTAGGGCCTCCCAGAACCACAGATACGCAGTATTTT. Its protein is CASSLGPPRTTDTQYF.

The chain joins TRBV10-1 to TRBJ2-5, with D possibly being TRBD1 (6 bases). The germline gives CDR1 WNHNN, CDR2 SYGVQD (reference sequence). The CDR3 runs to 14 residues. With 6 bases removed from V and 4 bases from J, the gap between germline ends came to 15 bases. The CDR3 loop is CASSDRILGETQYF. The CDR3 nucleotides are TGCGCCAGCAGCGACAGGATCCTAGGAGAGACCCAGTACTTC.

The chain links TRBV2 to TRBJ2-7; 9 nucleotides match TRBD2. The germline CDR1 and CDR2 sequences are SNHLY and FYNNEI. The CDR3 is 15 amino acids. V lost 6 bases and J lost 3; bases outside the gene matches: 9. The DNA of the CDR3 is TGTGCCAGCAGGGAATCTAGCGGGATTCACTACGAGCAGTACTTC. It yields the protein CASRESSGIHYEQYF.

The chain uses TRBV16 and TRBJ2-7; D possibly corresponds to TRBD2 (6 bases). The CDR3 has 13 amino acids. Germline lookup yields CDR1 KGHSY and CDR2 FQNENV. Trimming removed 4 bases at V and 6 bases at J, with 13 bases between. Here the CDR3 DNA reads TGTGCCAGCAGCCGTCGGGGGTTTAGCGAGCAGTACTTC. Amino acids: CASSRRGFSEQYF.

With regard to this clone: The conserved closing phenylalanine or tryptophan is absent in this CDR3, likely reflecting a read error. The chain carries TRBV19 and TRBJ2-7, with TRBD2 matching over 8 bases. J lost 3 bases, V lost 3 bases, and 4 bases had no gene match. This CDR3 contains 14 residues. Germline V gene sequence: CDR1 LNHDA, CDR2 SQIVND (reference sequence). This CDR3 is CASSIREGLYEQYL. The CDR3 bases are TGTGCCAGTAGTATTCGGGAGGGCCTCTACGAGCAGTACCTC.

This clone showed up just a few times. Here the CDR3 reads CASSLGYSGNTIYF. CDR3 nucleotide sequence: TGTGCCAGCAGCTTAGGCTACTCGGGAAACACCATATATTTT. J is TRBJ1-3 and V is TRBV13; D remains ambiguous. The CDR3 is 14 residues long. Germline V gene sequence: CDR1 PRHDT, CDR2 FYEKMQ (reference sequence). Trimming shortened V by 0 bases and J by 4 bases, and 7 bases separated the two germline ends.

The chain couples TRBV2 to TRBJ1-5; D is possibly TRBD1 (5 bases). Germline V gene data show CDR1 as SNHLY and CDR2 as FYNNEI. The CDR3 loop spans 15 amino acids. V lost 7 bases and J lost 0, with 13 bases in between. The CDR3 nucleotides read TGTGCCAGCATGGGGCAGACGTATAGCAATCAGCCCCAGCATTTT. Translated, it gives CASMGQTYSNQPQHF.

The chain has TRBV12-2 and TRBJ2-3; no DNA check was done on the table's D call, TRBD2. TRBV12-2 is reported as a pseudogene. There are 18 residues in the CDR3. CDR3 in DNA: TGTGCAAGTCGCTCGATTAGCATGGGGGGACGTGACACAGATACGCAGTATTTT. Its translation: CASRSISMGGRDTDTQYF.

The chain combines TRBV5-4 with TRBJ2-5; TRBD2 matches 10 bases. The CDR3 length is 16 residues. CDR1 is SGHNT, CDR2 YYREEE, per germline (reference sequence). V lost 0 bases and J lost 5; bases outside the gene matches: 7. The CDR3 sequence is CASSLASGRAVETQYF. DNA of the CDR3: TGTGCCAGCAGCTTGGCCAGCGGGAGGGCCGTGGAGACCCAGTACTTC. Full variable domain (missing parts from reference TRBV5-4 and TRBJ2-5): ETGVTQSPTHLIKTRGQQVTLRCSSQSGHNTVSWYQQALGQGPQFIFQYYREEENGRGNFPPRFSGLQFPNYSSELNVNALELDDSALYLCASSLASGRAVETQYFGPGTRLLVL.

V usage is TRBV27 and J usage is TRBJ1-5; D may be TRBD1 (5 bases). Trimming cost V 0 bases and J 10 bases, with 10 bases left between them. Germline CDR1 is MNHEY and CDR2 is SMNVEV (reference sequence). This CDR3 spans 13 amino acids. The CDR3 DNA is TGTGCCAGCAGTTTATCTTCAGGGTCCCCCCAGCATTTT. It yields the protein CASSLSSGSPQHF.

The DNA for the CDR3 is TGTGCCAGCAGAGCAGCGGGGGGGCACTACGAGCAGTACTTC. Its translation is CASRAAGGHYEQYF. The genes are TRBV2 and TRBJ2-7, with TRBD2 matching 10 bases. CDR1 is SNHLY and CDR2 is FYNNEI in the germline V gene. V shed 6 bases, J shed 3 bases, and the junction held 5 bases outside the gene matches. CDR3 size: 14 residues.

The chain carries TRBV11-2 and TRBJ2-5; possibly TRBD1 for D (6 bases). The CDR3 totals 16 residues. V was trimmed by 7 bases and J by 4 bases, leaving 22 bases between them. Per the germline V gene, CDR1 is SGHAT and CDR2 is FQNNGV. The CDR3 protein is CASTVTWGRVGETQYF. Here the CDR3 DNA reads TGTGCCAGCACCGTTACATGGGGGCGCGTGGGAGAGACCCAGTACTTC.

There are a few counts of this clone. This chain's CDR3 is CASSLEGAGGPGTQYF. CDR3 DNA sequence: TGTGCCAGCAGCTTGGAAGGAGCGGGAGGGCCCGGGACCCAGTACTTC. The rearrangement links TRBV5-6 to TRBJ2-7, with TRBD2 identical over 10 bases. The last part of the DNA fits TRBJ2-5 better; the J call may be wrong. This CDR3 contains 16 residues. Looked up from germline, CDR1 is SGHDT and CDR2 is YYEEEE.

A few counts support this clone. The J gene is TRBJ2-7, the V gene TRBV6-1; 8 nucleotides match TRBD2. V gave up 6 bases and J gave up 1 base; unmatched junction bases: 8. The germline V gene encodes CDR1 MNHNS and CDR2 SASEGT. This CDR3 region has 15 residues. In nucleotides, the CDR3 is TGTGCCAGCAGGGCCCCGGCGGGGGGTTCCTACGAGCAGTACTTC. Translated, it gives CASRAPAGGSYEQYF.

This clone was recorded only once. This chain links TRBV27 with TRBJ2-1, with 8 bases that match TRBD2. CDR1 and CDR2 from the germline V gene are MNHEY and SMNVEV (reference sequence). The J segment lost 3 bases and the V segment lost 8 bases, leaving 6 bases of the junction unmatched. The CDR3 runs to 14 residues. The CDR3, as DNA: TGTGCCAGCCGCGGACTAGCAGTCTACAATGAGCAGTTCTTC. Translating gives CASRGLAVYNEQFF.

This chain uses TRBV6-5 with TRBJ1-2; a weak D match, TRBD1 (5 bases). The length of the CDR3 is 13 residues. V lost 6 bases and J lost 2, with 10 bases in between. Germline V gene data show CDR1 as MNHEY and CDR2 as SVGAGI. The CDR3 is CASRRQRNYGYTF. CDR3 sequence (DNA): TGTGCCAGCAGGCGACAGCGCAACTATGGCTACACCTTC.

V gene TRBV19 combines with J gene TRBJ1-5, with a possible D match to TRBD1 (5 bases). Germline assignment: CDR1 LNHDA and CDR2 SQIVND (reference sequence). CDR3 length: 15 amino acids. With 7 bases removed from V and 0 bases from J, the gap between germline ends came to 13 bases. The CDR3 nucleotides are TGTGCCAGTACCAGTAGGGGCCTTAGCAATCAGCCCCAGCATTTT. Translating gives CASTSRGLSNQPQHF.

V gene TRBV27 combines with J gene TRBJ1-1; D uncertain. Trimming took off 5 bases at V and 2 bases at J, with 9 bases between the two ends. Germline CDR1 is MNHEY and CDR2 is SMNVEV (reference sequence). The CDR3 contains 13 residues. CDR3 residues: CASSLRLNTEAFF. CDR3 nucleotide sequence: TGTGCCAGCAGTCTTCGGTTAAACACTGAAGCTTTCTTT.

The chain links TRBV5-1 to TRBJ1-6; D perhaps matches TRBD1 (5 bases). Germline V gene lookup returns CDR1 SGHRS and CDR2 YFSETQ. Trimming cost V 4 bases and J 3 bases, with 8 bases left between them. CDR3 length: 14 residues. CDR3: CASSRDFYNSPLHF. The CDR3, as DNA: TGCGCCAGCAGCCGGGACTTCTATAATTCACCCCTCCACTTT. The variable domain in full, completed from reference TRBV5-1 and TRBJ1-6, reads KAGVTQTPRYLIKTRGQQVTLSCSPISGHRSVSWYQQTPGQGLQFLFEYFSETQRNKGNFPGRFSGRQFSNSRSEMNVSTLELGDSALYLCASSRDFYNSPLHFGNGTRLTVT.

The chain combines TRBV5-1 with TRBJ2-7; 7 positions agree with TRBD1. Germline CDR1 and CDR2: SGHRS and YFSETQ. The CDR3 has 14 amino acids. Trimming cost V 5 bases and J 0 bases; bases outside gene matches: 5. Here the CDR3 DNA reads TGCGCCAGCAGGTCCCAGGGGGACTCCTACGAGCAGTACTTC. Protein: CASRSQGDSYEQYF.